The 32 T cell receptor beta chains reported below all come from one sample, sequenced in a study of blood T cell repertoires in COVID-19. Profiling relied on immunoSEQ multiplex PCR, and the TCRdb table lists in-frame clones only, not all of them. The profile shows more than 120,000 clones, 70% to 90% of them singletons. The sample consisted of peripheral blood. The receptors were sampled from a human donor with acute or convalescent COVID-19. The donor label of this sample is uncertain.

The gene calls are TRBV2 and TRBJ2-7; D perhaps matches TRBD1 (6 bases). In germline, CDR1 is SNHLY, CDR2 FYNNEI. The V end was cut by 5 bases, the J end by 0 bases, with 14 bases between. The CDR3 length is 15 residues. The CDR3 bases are TGTGCCAGCAGTCCGGACAGTTTAAGCTCCTACGAGCAGTACTTC. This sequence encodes CASSPDSLSSYEQYF.

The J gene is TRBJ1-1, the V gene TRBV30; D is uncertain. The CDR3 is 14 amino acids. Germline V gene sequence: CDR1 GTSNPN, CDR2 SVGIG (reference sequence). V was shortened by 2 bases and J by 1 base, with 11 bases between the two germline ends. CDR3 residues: CAWSPGKKNTEAFF. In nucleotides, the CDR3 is TGTGCCTGGAGTCCCGGGAAAAAGAACACTGAAGCTTTCTTT.

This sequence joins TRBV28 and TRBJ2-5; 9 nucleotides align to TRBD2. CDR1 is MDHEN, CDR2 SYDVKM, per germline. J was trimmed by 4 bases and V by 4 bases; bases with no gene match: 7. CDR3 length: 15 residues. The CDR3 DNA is TGTGCCAGCAGTTCTAGCGGGGAGAGTGTAGAGACCCAGTACTTC. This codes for CASSSSGESVETQYF.

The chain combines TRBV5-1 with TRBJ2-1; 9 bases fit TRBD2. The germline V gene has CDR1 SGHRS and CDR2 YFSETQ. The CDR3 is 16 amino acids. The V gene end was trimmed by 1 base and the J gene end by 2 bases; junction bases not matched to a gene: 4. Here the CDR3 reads CASSLQSSGTYNEQFF. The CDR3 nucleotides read TGCGCCAGCAGCTTGCAGTCTAGCGGGACCTACAATGAGCAGTTCTTC.

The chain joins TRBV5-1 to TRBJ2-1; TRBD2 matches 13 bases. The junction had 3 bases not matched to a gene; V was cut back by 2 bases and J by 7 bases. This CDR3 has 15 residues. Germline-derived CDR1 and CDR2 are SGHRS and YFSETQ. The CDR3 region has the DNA TGCGCCAGCAGCTTCGGACTAGCGGGAGTGAATGAGCAGTTCTTC. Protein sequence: CASSFGLAGVNEQFF.

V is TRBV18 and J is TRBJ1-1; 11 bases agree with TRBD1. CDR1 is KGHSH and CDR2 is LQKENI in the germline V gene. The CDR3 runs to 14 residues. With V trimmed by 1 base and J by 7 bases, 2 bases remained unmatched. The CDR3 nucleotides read TGTGCCAGCTCACCACGGGACAGGGGGGGTGAAGCTTTCTTT. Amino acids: CASSPRDRGGEAFF.

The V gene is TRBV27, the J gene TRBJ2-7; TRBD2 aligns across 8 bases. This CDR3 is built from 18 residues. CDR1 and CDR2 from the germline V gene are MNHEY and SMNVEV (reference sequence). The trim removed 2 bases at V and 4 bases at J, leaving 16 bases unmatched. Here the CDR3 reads CASSLRAGASGPIYEQYV. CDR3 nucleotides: TGTGCCAGCAGTTTACGGGCCGGGGCTAGCGGGCCGATATACGAGCAGTACGTC.

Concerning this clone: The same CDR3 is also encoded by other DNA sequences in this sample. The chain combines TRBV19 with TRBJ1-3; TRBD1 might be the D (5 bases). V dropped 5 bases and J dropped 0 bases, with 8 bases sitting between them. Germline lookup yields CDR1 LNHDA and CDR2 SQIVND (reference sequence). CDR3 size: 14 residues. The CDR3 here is CASSPQGSGNTIYF. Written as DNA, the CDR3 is TGTGCCAGTAGTCCCCAGGGCTCTGGAAACACCATATATTTT.

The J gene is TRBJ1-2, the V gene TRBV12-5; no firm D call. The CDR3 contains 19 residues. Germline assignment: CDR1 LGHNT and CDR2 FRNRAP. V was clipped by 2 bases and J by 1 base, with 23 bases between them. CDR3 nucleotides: TGTGCTAGTGGTTTGAGTCAGGATCTACTTTTTGAAAATAACTATGGCTACACCTTC. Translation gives CASGLSQDLLFENNYGYTF.

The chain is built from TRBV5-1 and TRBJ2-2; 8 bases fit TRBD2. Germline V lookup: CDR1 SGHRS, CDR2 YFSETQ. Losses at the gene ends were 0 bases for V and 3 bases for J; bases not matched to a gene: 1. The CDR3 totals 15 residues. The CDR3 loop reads CASSLAGGDTGELFF. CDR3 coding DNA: TGCGCCAGCAGCTTGGCCGGGGGGGACACCGGGGAGCTGTTTTTT. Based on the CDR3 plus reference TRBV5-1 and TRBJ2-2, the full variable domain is KAGVTQTPRYLIKTRGQQVTLSCSPISGHRSVSWYQQTPGQGLQFLFEYFSETQRNKGNFPGRFSGRQFSNSRSEMNVSTLELGDSALYLCASSLAGGDTGELFFGEGSRLTVL.

CDR3 nucleotide sequence: TGTGCCACCAGCGGCAGACAGGGGGACACAGATACGCAGTATTTT. Protein: CATSGRQGDTDTQYF. The rearrangement links TRBV15 to TRBJ2-3, with 9 nucleotides matching TRBD1. The CDR3 consists of 15 residues. Looked up from germline, CDR1 is LNHNV and CDR2 is YYDKDF (reference sequence). The trim removed 5 bases at V and 2 bases at J, leaving 5 bases unmatched.

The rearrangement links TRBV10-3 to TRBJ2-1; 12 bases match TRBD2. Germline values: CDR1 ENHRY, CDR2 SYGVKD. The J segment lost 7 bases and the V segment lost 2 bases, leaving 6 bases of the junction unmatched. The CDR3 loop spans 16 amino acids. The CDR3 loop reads CAISEELAGGLNEQFF. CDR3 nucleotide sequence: TGTGCCATCAGTGAGGAACTAGCGGGAGGTCTAAATGAGCAGTTCTTC.

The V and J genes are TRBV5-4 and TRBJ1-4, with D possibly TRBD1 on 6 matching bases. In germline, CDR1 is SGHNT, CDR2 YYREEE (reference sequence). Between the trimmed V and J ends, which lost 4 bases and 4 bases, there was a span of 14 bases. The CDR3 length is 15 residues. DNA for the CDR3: TGTGCCAGCAGCACCCAACAGGGCTTTAATGAAAAACTGTTTTTT. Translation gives CASSTQQGFNEKLFF.

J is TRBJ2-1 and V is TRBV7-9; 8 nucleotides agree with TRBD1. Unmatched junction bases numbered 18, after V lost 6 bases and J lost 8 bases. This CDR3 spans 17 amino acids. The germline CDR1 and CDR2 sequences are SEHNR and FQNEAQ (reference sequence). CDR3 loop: CASSIKISDRDGDEQFF. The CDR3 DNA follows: TGTGCCAGCAGTATAAAGATATCGGACAGGGATGGGGATGAGCAGTTCTTC. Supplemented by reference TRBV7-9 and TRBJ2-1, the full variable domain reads DTGVSQNPRHKITKRGQNVTFRCDPISEHNRLYWYRQTLGQGPEFLTYFQNEAQLEKSRLLSDRFSAERPKGSFSTLEIQRTEQGDSAMYLCASSIKISDRDGDEQFFGPGTRLTVL.

The CDR3 protein is CAIRGDSSSYNSPLHF. Written as DNA, the CDR3 is TGTGCCATCAGAGGGGACAGTAGCTCCTATAATTCACCCCTCCACTTT. The J gene is TRBJ1-6, the V gene TRBV10-3; 7 positions match TRBD1. Germline lookup yields CDR1 ENHRY and CDR2 SYGVKD. Trimming cost V 6 bases and J 0 bases; bases outside gene matches: 5. CDR3 length equals 16 residues.

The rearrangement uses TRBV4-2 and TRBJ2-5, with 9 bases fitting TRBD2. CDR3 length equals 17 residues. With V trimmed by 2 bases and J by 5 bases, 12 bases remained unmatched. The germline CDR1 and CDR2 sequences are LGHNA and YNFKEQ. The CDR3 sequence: CASSQTLEGSGGETQYF. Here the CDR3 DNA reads TGTGCCAGCAGCCAAACCCTCGAAGGGAGCGGGGGGGAGACCCAGTACTTC.

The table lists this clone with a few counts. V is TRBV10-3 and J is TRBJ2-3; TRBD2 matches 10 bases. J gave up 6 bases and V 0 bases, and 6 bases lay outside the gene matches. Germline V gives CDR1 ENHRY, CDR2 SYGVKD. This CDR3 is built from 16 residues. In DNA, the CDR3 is TGTGCCATCAGTGAGTCTATACTAGCGGGGAGGGATACGCAGTATTTT. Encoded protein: CAISESILAGRDTQYF.

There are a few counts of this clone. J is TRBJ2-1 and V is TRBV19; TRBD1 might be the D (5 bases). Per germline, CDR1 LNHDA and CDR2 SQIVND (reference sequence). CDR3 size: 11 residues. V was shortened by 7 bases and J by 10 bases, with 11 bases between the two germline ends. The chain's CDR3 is CASTTVGEQFF. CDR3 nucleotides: TGTGCCAGTACGACAGTTGGGGAGCAGTTCTTC.

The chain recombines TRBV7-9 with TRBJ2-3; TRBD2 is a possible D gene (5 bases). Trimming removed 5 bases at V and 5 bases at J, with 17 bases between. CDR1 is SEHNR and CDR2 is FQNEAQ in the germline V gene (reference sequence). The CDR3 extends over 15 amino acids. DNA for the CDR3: TGTGCCAGCAGCGCCAGCATTCCCGGGGTAGATACGCAGTATTTT. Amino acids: CASSASIPGVDTQYF. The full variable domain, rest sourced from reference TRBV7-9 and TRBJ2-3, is DTGVSQNPRHKITKRGQNVTFRCDPISEHNRLYWYRQTLGQGPEFLTYFQNEAQLEKSRLLSDRFSAERPKGSFSTLEIQRTEQGDSAMYLCASSASIPGVDTQYFGPGTRLTVL.

CDR3 sequence reads: CAWSEGRGTDTQYF. For the CDR3, the DNA is TGTGCCTGGAGTGAGGGGCGTGGCACAGATACGCAGTATTTT. J is TRBJ2-3 and V is TRBV30; TRBD1 is a possible D gene (5 bases). The V gene's germline CDR1 is GTSNPN and CDR2 SVGIG (reference sequence). Trimming left V 1 base short and J 1 base short, with 9 bases between. The CDR3 is made up of 14 amino acids.

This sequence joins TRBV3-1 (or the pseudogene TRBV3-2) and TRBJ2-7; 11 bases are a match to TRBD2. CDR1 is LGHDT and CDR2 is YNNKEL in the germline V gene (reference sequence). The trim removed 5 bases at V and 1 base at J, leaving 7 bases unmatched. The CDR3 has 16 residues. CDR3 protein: CASSIMGLADSYEQYV. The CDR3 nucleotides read TGTGCCAGCAGCATTATGGGACTAGCGGATTCCTACGAGCAGTACGTC.

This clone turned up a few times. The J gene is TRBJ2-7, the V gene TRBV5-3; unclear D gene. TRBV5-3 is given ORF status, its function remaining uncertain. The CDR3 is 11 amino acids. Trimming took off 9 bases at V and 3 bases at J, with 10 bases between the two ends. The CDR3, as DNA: TGTGCCATCGACACTTACTACGAGCAGTACGTC. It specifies CAIDTYYEQYV.

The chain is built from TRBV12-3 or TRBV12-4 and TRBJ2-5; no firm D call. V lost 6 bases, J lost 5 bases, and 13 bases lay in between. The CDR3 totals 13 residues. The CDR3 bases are TGTGCCAGCAGCCAGGAATATGTCGAGACCCAGTACTTC. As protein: CASSQEYVETQYF.

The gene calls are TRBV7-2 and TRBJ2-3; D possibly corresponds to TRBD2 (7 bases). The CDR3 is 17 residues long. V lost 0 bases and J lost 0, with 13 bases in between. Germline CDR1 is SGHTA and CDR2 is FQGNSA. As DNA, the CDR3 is TGTGCCAGCAGCTTAGCGCTAGGGGGGGGGAGCACAGATACGCAGTATTTT. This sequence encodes CASSLALGGGSTDTQYF.

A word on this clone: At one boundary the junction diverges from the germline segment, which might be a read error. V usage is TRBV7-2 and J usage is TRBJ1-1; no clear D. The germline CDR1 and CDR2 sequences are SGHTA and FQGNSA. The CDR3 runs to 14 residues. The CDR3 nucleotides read TGTGCCAGCTTGAAGCCCTACCCCCCCCTGGAGCCGTCCTTT. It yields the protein CASLKPYPPLEPSF.

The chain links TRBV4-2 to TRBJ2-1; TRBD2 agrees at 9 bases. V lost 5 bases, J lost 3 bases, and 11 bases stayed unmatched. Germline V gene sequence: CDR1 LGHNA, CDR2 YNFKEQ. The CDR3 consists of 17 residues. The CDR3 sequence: CASSLEDSGGVYNEQFF. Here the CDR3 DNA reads TGTGCCAGCAGCTTAGAAGATAGCGGGGGAGTCTACAATGAGCAGTTCTTC.

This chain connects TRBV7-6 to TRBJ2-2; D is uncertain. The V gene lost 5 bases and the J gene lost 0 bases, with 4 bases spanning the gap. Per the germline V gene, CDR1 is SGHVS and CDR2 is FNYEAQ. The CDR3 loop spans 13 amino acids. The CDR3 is CASSGTNTGELFF. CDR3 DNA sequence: TGTGCCAGCAGCGGCACGAACACCGGGGAGCTGTTTTTT.

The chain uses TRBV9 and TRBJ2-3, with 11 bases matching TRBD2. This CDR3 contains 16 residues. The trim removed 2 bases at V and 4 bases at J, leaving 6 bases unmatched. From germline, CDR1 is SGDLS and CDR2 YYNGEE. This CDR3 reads CASSVFSGRAADTQYF. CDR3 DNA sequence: TGTGCCAGCAGCGTCTTTAGCGGGAGGGCCGCAGATACGCAGTATTTT.

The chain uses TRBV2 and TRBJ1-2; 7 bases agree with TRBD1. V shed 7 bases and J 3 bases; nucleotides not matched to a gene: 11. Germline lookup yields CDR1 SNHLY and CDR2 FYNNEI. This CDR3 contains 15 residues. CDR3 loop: CASKGAEGLYYGYTF. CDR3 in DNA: TGTGCCAGCAAGGGGGCGGAGGGTCTCTACTATGGCTACACCTTC.

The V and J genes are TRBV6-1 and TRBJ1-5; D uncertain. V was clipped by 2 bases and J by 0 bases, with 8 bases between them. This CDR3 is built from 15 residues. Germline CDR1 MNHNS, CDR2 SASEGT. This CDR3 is CASSEFRNSNQPQHF. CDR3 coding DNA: TGTGCCAGCAGTGAATTCCGTAATAGCAATCAGCCCCAGCATTTT.

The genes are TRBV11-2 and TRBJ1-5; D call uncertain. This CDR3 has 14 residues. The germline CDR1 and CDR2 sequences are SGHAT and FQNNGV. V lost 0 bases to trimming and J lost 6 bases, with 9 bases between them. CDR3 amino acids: CASSLDSTVQPQHF. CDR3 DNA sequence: TGTGCCAGCAGCTTAGATTCCACAGTTCAGCCCCAGCATTTT.

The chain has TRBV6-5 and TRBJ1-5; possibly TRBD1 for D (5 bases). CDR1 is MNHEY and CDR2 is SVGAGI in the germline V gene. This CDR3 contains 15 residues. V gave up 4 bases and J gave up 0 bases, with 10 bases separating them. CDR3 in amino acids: CASSLAGISNQPQHF. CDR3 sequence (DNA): TGTGCCAGCAGTTTAGCAGGGATTAGCAATCAGCCCCAGCATTTT.